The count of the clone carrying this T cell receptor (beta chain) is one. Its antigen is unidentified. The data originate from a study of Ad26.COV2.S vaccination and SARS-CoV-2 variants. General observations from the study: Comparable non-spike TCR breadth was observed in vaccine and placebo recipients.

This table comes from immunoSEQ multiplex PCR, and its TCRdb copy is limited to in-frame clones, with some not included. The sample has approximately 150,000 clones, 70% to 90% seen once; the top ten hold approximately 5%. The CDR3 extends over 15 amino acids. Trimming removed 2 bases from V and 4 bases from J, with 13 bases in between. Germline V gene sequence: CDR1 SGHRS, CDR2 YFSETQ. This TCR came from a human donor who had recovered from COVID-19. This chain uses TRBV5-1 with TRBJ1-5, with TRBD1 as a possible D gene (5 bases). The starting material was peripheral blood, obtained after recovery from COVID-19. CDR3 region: CASSLNGEGNQPQHF. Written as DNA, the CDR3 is TGCGCCAGCAGCTTAAACGGAGAGGGGAATCAGCCCCAGCATTTT.